Below, 20 T cell receptor beta chains from the same sample are listed, as sequenced in a study of T cells in Graves' hyperthyroidism and ophthalmopathy. What was amplified from RNA transcripts were TCR beta CDR3 regions. The HTBI primer set drove a first-round RT-PCR of the TCR CDR3. A single record per CDR3 protein comes from TCRdb applying MiXCR to the multiplex PCR reads. The table includes approximately 600,000 distinct CDR3 sequences, approximately 15% detected once. Material: blood. Receptor source: a woman between 18 and 29 years old with Graves' ophthalmopathy.

A few counts support this clonotype. This chain joins TRBV9 and TRBJ2-7, with 8 positions matching TRBD2. Germline CDR1 reads SGDLS; CDR2 reads YYNGEE. The CDR3 spans 17 residues. V trimming: 0 bases; J trimming: 1 base; junction bases outside the gene matches: 9. The CDR3 sequence is CASSVDAGAGVSYEQYF. Here the CDR3 DNA reads TGTGCCAGCAGCGTAGACGCGGGAGCGGGAGTATCCTACGAGCAGTACTTC.

The chain links TRBV6-1 to TRBJ1-1; D is uncertain. Germline V gives CDR1 MNHNS, CDR2 SASEGT. CDR3 length: 13 residues. Deletions cut 7 bases from V and 3 bases from J, with 12 bases between. The CDR3 coding sequence is TGTGCCAGCACCCTGAATGCTGACACTGAAGCTTTCTTT. This codes for CASTLNADTEAFF.

The V and J genes are TRBV27 and TRBJ1-5; 8 nucleotides line up with TRBD1. The ends lost 7 bases at V and 4 bases at J; junction bases unmatched: 9. In germline, CDR1 is MNHEY, CDR2 SMNVEV (reference sequence). CDR3 length equals 15 residues. CDR3 sequence (DNA): TGTGCCAGCAACGACGGGACAGGAACTAATCAGCCCCAGCATTTT. It encodes CASNDGTGTNQPQHF.

This clonotype was observed a few times. This chain joins TRBV18 and TRBJ1-5; D unclear. V lost 3 bases to trimming and J lost 0 bases, with 9 bases between them. The CDR3 contains 15 residues. Germline assignment: CDR1 KGHSH and CDR2 LQKENI. The CDR3 sequence: CASSPKIDSNQPQHF. The CDR3 DNA reads as TGTGCCAGCTCACCCAAGATAGATAGCAATCAGCCCCAGCATTTT.

This chain uses TRBV4-2 with TRBJ2-7; 8 nucleotides line up with TRBD1. Germline V lookup: CDR1 LGHNA, CDR2 YNFKEQ. The CDR3 contains 15 residues. V lost 1 base and J lost 5; bases outside the gene matches: 7. The CDR3 protein is CASSQGQGALNEQYF. CDR3 in DNA: TGTGCCAGCAGCCAAGGGCAGGGGGCTCTGAACGAGCAGTACTTC.

This clonotype showed up many times. The chain links TRBV12-3 or TRBV12-4 to TRBJ1-1; D unresolved. Trimming cost V 1 base and J 10 bases, with 7 bases left between them. This CDR3 is built from 11 residues. CDR3 loop: CASSLGLIAFF. The CDR3 region has the DNA TGTGCCAGCAGTTTAGGTCTGATAGCTTTCTTT.

This clonotype was observed at least ten times. This chain connects TRBV27 to TRBJ2-1; D is ambiguous. CDR3 length: 17 residues. Germline V lookup: CDR1 MNHEY, CDR2 SMNVEV (reference sequence). Deletions cut 5 bases from V and 5 bases from J, with 22 bases between. The CDR3 region has the DNA TGTGCCAGCAGTCCCCGAATGTTCTCCGACGGTGACAATGAGCAGTTCTTC. Protein: CASSPRMFSDGDNEQFF.

There are many counts of this clonotype. This sequence joins TRBV12-3 or TRBV12-4 and TRBJ2-7; tentatively, D is TRBD2 (7 bases). The CDR3 extends over 14 amino acids. Trimming took off 6 bases at V and 2 bases at J, with 14 bases between the two ends. CDR3 residues: CASSPGGRTYEQYF. DNA for the CDR3: TGTGCCAGCAGCCCCGGGGGGCGGACCTACGAGCAGTACTTC.

This clonotype appeared a few times. This may come from a read error, since a much larger clone is one base off. The V call is TRBV12-3 or TRBV12-4, the J call TRBJ2-2, with 8 bases aligning to TRBD1. The CDR3 is 15 amino acids. CDR3 sequence (DNA): TGTGCCAGCAGTCAGGGACAGGTGAACACCGGGGGGCTGTTTTTT. Translated, it gives CASSQGQVNTGGLFF.

This clonotype showed up many times. The rearrangement links TRBV12-3 or TRBV12-4 to TRBJ1-5; TRBD1 aligns across 7 bases. The CDR3 is 15 amino acids. The ends lost 6 bases at V and 1 base at J; junction bases unmatched: 6. The DNA for the CDR3 is TGTGCCAGCAGCCGACAGGGTGTAAGCAATCAGCCCCAGCATTTT. This codes for CASSRQGVSNQPQHF.

The count of this clonotype is one. The gene calls are TRBV19 and TRBJ2-1; weak D call: TRBD1 (6 bases). The length of the CDR3 is 15 residues. CDR1 is LNHDA, CDR2 SQIVND, per germline (reference sequence). The ends were cut back, 3 bases at V and 7 bases at J, with 16 bases in the middle. The CDR3 nucleotides read TGTGCCAGTAGTATCAGGGACAACTTAGGGAATGAGCAGTTCTTC. It yields the protein CASSIRDNLGNEQFF.

The V gene is TRBV3-1, the J gene TRBJ2-2; tentatively, D is TRBD1 (6 bases). Trimming cost V 4 bases and J 1 base, with 16 bases left between them. The CDR3 is 17 residues long. Germline lookup yields CDR1 LGHDT and CDR2 YNNKEL (reference sequence). This CDR3 reads CASSRSARGLNTGELFF. CDR3 DNA: TGTGCCAGCAGCCGAAGTGCGAGGGGGTTGAACACCGGGGAGCTGTTTTTT.

This clonotype was picked up many times. In DNA form, the CDR3 reads TGTGCCAGCAGGACCCTGGAGACCCAGTACTTC. Encoded protein: CASRTLETQYF. The chain carries TRBV2 and TRBJ2-5; D remains ambiguous. Germline assignment: CDR1 SNHLY and CDR2 FYNNEI. The ends were cut back, 6 bases at V and 5 bases at J, with 7 bases in the middle. This CDR3 region has 11 residues. The variable domain in full, completed from reference TRBV2 and TRBJ2-5, reads EPEVTQTPSHQVTQMGQEVILRCVPISNHLYFYWYRQILGQKVEFLVSFYNNEISEKSEIFDDQFSVERPDGSNFTLKIRSTKLEDSAMYFCASRTLETQYFGPGTRLLVL.

This clonotype has at least ten counts. The chain joins TRBV7-8 to TRBJ1-6, with TRBD1 matching over 10 bases. In germline, CDR1 is SGHVS, CDR2 FQNEAQ. V lost 5 bases, J lost 10 bases, and 8 bases stayed unmatched. The CDR3 consists of 15 residues. The CDR3 loop reads CASSAGGQGHSPLHF. The CDR3 DNA reads as TGTGCCAGCAGCGCGGGGGGACAGGGGCACTCACCCCTCCACTTT.

Only a few counts were recorded for this clonotype. This clone may be a read error of a much larger clone one base away. The J gene is TRBJ1-6, the V gene TRBV7-8; D ambiguous. The CDR3 runs to 15 residues. V was cut by 0 bases and J by 9 bases, with 12 bases left in between. From germline, CDR1 is SGHVS and CDR2 FQNEAQ. CDR3 amino acids: CASSLANRRSSPLHF. CDR3 coding DNA: TGTGCCAGCAGCTTAGCGAACCGACGAAGTTCACCCCTCCACTTT.

This chain connects TRBV29-1 to TRBJ2-7; 10 bases fit TRBD1. Germline CDR1 SQVTM, CDR2 ANQGSEA. J gave up 6 bases and V 5 bases, and 7 bases lay outside the gene matches. The CDR3 length is 13 residues. CDR3 in DNA: TGCAGCGTTACCGGGACAGGGGACTGCGAGCAGTACTTC. This codes for CSVTGTGDCEQYF.

This clonotype appeared many times. CDR3 loop: CAISDRVMDTEAFF. CDR3 nucleotides: TGTGCCATCAGTGACAGGGTTATGGACACTGAAGCTTTCTTT. This chain links TRBV10-3 with TRBJ1-1; weak D call: TRBD1 (5 bases). The CDR3 is made up of 14 amino acids. With 3 bases removed from V and 3 bases from J, the gap between germline ends came to 11 bases. Germline V gene data show CDR1 as ENHRY and CDR2 as SYGVKD.

The chain carries TRBV20-1 and TRBJ2-3; 9 positions agree with TRBD2. The CDR3 consists of 15 residues. CDR1 and CDR2 (germline): DFQATT, SNEGSKA (reference sequence). The trim removed 6 bases at V and 5 bases at J, leaving 12 bases unmatched. CDR3 in DNA: TGCAGTGCCCCTAGCGGGATGGGGTGGGGAGATACGCAGTATTTT. It encodes CSAPSGMGWGDTQYF.

This clonotype was found many times. The chain couples TRBV7-9 to TRBJ1-5; TRBD1 might be the D (5 bases). The germline CDR1 and CDR2 sequences are SEHNR and FQNEAQ (reference sequence). V dropped 5 bases and J dropped 7 bases, with 15 bases sitting between them. The CDR3 covers 14 residues. CDR3: CASSVNGGAQPQHF. CDR3 in DNA: TGTGCCAGCAGCGTCAACGGAGGGGCACAGCCCCAGCATTTT.

The genes are TRBV19 and TRBJ2-7, with 14 nucleotides matching TRBD2. Unmatched junction bases numbered 7, after V lost 7 bases and J lost 2 bases. The CDR3 has 16 amino acids. Germline CDR1 reads LNHDA; CDR2 reads SQIVND (reference sequence). The CDR3, as DNA: TGTGCCAGTAATCCCGGGACTAGCGGGAGCCCCTACGAGCAGTACTTC. Protein product: CASNPGTSGSPYEQYF.